This TCR beta chain was obtained from a study of cytomegalovirus exposure and HLA in healthy donors. Across the study: There were 350 to 400 genotyped donors. Of these, roughly 80% fell in the genetic ancestry cluster associated with self-reported Caucasian donors.

In the PCR, 60 Vbeta and 13 Jbeta primers were used. Assay: immunoSEQ multiplex PCR; the TCRdb copy retains only in-frame clones and omits some. The sample holds some 41,000 clones. CDR3 length equals 15 residues. The V gene's germline CDR1 is LNHNV and CDR2 YYDKDF (reference sequence). V was trimmed by 0 bases and J by 3 bases, leaving 11 bases between them. Findings and caveats of the study: The listing of roughly 160 TCR beta chains classed them as cytomegalovirus-associated. A later analysis linked a missense variant in DCLRE1C to the trimming of TCR beta V and J genes.

Regarding this clone: Its antigen is not known.

The receptor was isolated from a male donor in good health and CMV-seronegative. The chain carries TRBV15 and TRBJ1-2, with D tentatively TRBD1 (5 bases). The sequenced sample was PBMCs. The CDR3 is CATSRDVQGDYGYTF. The CDR3 coding sequence is TGTGCCACCAGCAGAGATGTGCAGGGCGACTATGGCTACACCTTC.